The 4 T cell receptor beta chains listed next were all sequenced from one sample in a study of T cells in Graves' hyperthyroidism and ophthalmopathy. Researchers took RNA transcripts and amplified the TCR beta CDR3 regions from them. During a first-round RT-PCR of the TCR CDR3, the HTBI primer set was used. TCRdb re-called the multiplex PCR reads with MiXCR, one entry per CDR3 protein. This table has hundreds of thousands of distinct CDR3 sequences, around 15% appearing once. The material sequenced was blood. The receptors come from a woman aged 55-70 years with Graves' ophthalmopathy.

This clonotype came up many times. The chain recombines TRBV28 with TRBJ2-1; unclear D gene. With 8 bases removed from V and 9 bases from J, the gap between germline ends came to 8 bases. The CDR3 covers 10 residues. The germline gives CDR1 MDHEN, CDR2 SYDVKM. CDR3 nucleotides: TGTGCCAGCTTTGGTAGTGAGCAGTTCTTC. Residues: CASFGSEQFF.

V is TRBV5-1 and J is TRBJ2-5; unclear D gene. The CDR3 extends over 15 amino acids. Germline CDR1 reads SGHRS; CDR2 reads YFSETQ. Trimming left V 4 bases short and J 2 bases short, with 15 bases between. CDR3 DNA: TGCGCCAGCAGCCGGACGGCAGGCCGGCAAGAGACCCAGTACTTC. Protein product: CASSRTAGRQETQYF.

The table lists this clonotype with many counts. V usage is TRBV12-3 or TRBV12-4 and J usage is TRBJ2-5; possible D gene TRBD1, 6 bases. Between the trimmed V and J ends, which lost 8 bases and 2 bases, there was a span of 12 bases. CDR3 length equals 13 residues. CDR3 loop: CASWRTDQETQYF. The DNA of the CDR3 is TGTGCCAGCTGGAGGACAGATCAAGAGACCCAGTACTTC.

This clonotype has ten or more counts. V gene TRBV20-1 combines with J gene TRBJ2-7; D may correspond to TRBD1 or TRBD2 (5 bases each). Trimming removed 1 base at V and 4 bases at J, with 17 bases between. Looked up from germline, CDR1 is DFQATT and CDR2 is SNEGSKA (reference sequence). The CDR3 contains 15 residues. The CDR3 DNA is TGCAGTGCTAGAGTCCCAGGGCAGGGAGCTTACGAGCAGTACTTC. Its translation is CSARVPGQGAYEQYF.